This is a list of T cell receptor beta chains from one sample in a study of T cell responses to AZD1222 COVID-19 vaccine. Sequencing was performed with immunoSEQ multiplex PCR; in TCRdb, only in-frame clones are kept and a portion is missing. Among about 130,000 clones, about 91% were seen once, and the ten largest hold 1.5% to 2%. Sequences were derived from peripheral blood, sampled 28 days after the second AZD1222 dose. These receptors were collected from an adult who received the AZD1222 COVID-19 vaccine. Both conserved end residues are part of each CDR3. The D gene is left open where the match is weak. A row's size may be missing; if present it is once, few, many or a size class.

j_gene | v_gene | abundance | d_gene | CDR3aa | CDR3nt
TRBJ1-6 | TRBV4-1 | NA | NA | CASSQNSIGLNSPLHF | TGCGCCAGCAGCCAAAATTCAATAGGGCTAAATTCACCCCTCCACTTT
TRBJ1-5 | TRBV30 | NA | NA | CAWSQGNHQPQHF | TGTGCCTGGTCCCAGGGAAATCATCAGCCCCAGCATTTT
TRBJ1-2 | TRBV30 | NA | NA | CAWSEPYGYTF | TGTGCCTGGAGTGAACCTTATGGCTACACCTTC
TRBJ1-2 | TRBV7-9 | NA | TRBD1 | CASSQGTGRDYGYTF | TGTGCCAGCAGCCAAGGGACAGGGAGGGACTATGGCTACACCTTC
TRBJ1-2 | TRBV2 | NA | NA | CASSDWPGGYTF | TGTGCCAGCAGTGACTGGCCCGGTGGCTACACCTTC
TRBJ2-3 | TRBV9 | NA | NA | CASSVKPTDTQYF | TGTGCCAGCAGCGTAAAACCCACAGATACGCAGTATTTT
TRBJ1-6 | TRBV21-1 | NA | NA | CASSRMRQGNSPLHF | TGTGCCAGCAGCCGGATGAGACAGGGGAATTCACCCCTCCACTTT
TRBJ2-7 | TRBV6-5 | once | TRBD1 | CASSPTDRVTYEQYF | TGTGCCAGCAGCCCCACTGACAGGGTAACCTACGAGCAGTACTTC
TRBJ1-1 | TRBV13 | NA | NA | CASSLIGSGEAFF | TGTGCCAGCAGCTTAATCGGTTCTGGGGAAGCTTTCTTT
TRBJ1-1 | TRBV6-5 | NA | TRBD1 | CASTPRGQGRDEAFF | TGTGCCAGCACCCCGCGAGGACAGGGGAGGGATGAAGCTTTCTTT
TRBJ2-7 | TRBV7-9 | NA | NA | CASSLRSHYEQYF | TGTGCCAGCAGCTTACGGTCACACTACGAGCAGTACTTC
TRBJ1-2 | TRBV7-3 | NA | NA | CASSLYGGGANYGYTF | TGTGCCAGCAGCTTGTATGGAGGGGGAGCCAACTATGGCTACACCTTC
TRBJ2-5 | TRBV29-1 | NA | NA | CSVENAGHGETQYF | TGCAGCGTTGAAAACGCTGGGCATGGAGAGACCCAGTACTTC
TRBJ2-3 | TRBV5-4 | NA | NA | CASSPGRDTQYF | TGTGCCAGCAGTCCGGGAAGGGATACGCAGTATTTT
TRBJ2-5 | TRBV7-8 | NA | NA | CASSRGPEGSAQYF | TGTGCCAGCAGCCGAGGGCCAGAAGGGTCGGCCCAGTACTTC
TRBJ1-1 | TRBV10-3 | NA | NA | CATTGAGYDTEAFF | TGTGCCACCACCGGAGCGGGGTACGACACTGAAGCTTTCTTT
TRBJ1-4 | TRBV6-2/TRBV6-3 | NA | NA | CASTPLGQTNFEKLFF | TGTGCCAGCACCCCTTTAGGACAGACAAACTTTGAAAAACTGTTTTTT
TRBJ1-2 | TRBV5-4 | NA | TRBD1 | CASSTGGDYGYTF | TGTGCCAGCAGCACAGGGGGGGACTATGGCTACACCTTC
TRBJ2-3 | TRBV11-3 | NA | NA | CASSLDLGGSTDTQYF | TGTGCCAGCAGCTTAGATCTCGGTGGGAGCACAGATACGCAGTATTTT
TRBJ2-5 | TRBV12-3/TRBV12-4 | NA | NA | CASSFGSTSTQYF | TGTGCCAGCAGTTTCGGGAGTACCTCGACCCAGTACTTC
TRBJ2-5 | TRBV9 | NA | NA | CASSPRGGQETQYF | TGTGCCAGCAGCCCCCGCGGCGGCCAAGAGACCCAGTACTTC
TRBJ1-1 | TRBV10-3 | NA | NA | CAISARGGLNTEAFF | TGTGCCATCAGTGCCCGGGGGGGGCTGAACACTGAAGCTTTCTTT
TRBJ1-6 | TRBV30 | NA | NA | CAWSQQLSYNSPLHF | TGTGCCTGGAGTCAACAGTTGAGTTATAATTCACCCCTCCACTTT
TRBJ2-5 | TRBV19 | NA | TRBD1 | CASSATGGAKTQYF | TGTGCCAGTAGTGCGACAGGGGGCGCAAAGACCCAGTACTTC
TRBJ2-5 | TRBV14 | once | NA | CASSQAQIQETQYF | TGTGCCAGCAGCCAAGCACAGATCCAAGAGACCCAGTACTTC
TRBJ1-2 | TRBV5-6 | NA | NA | CASSLGRDYGYTF | TGTGCCAGCAGCTTGGGTCGGGACTATGGCTACACCTTC
TRBJ1-1 | TRBV5-1 | NA | TRBD1 | CASRLTGGTEAFF | TGCGCCAGCAGATTGACAGGGGGCACTGAAGCTTTCTTT
TRBJ2-3 | TRBV19 | NA | TRBD2 | CASSPGLAGQDTQYF | TGTGCCAGTAGTCCCGGACTAGCAGGCCAAGATACGCAGTATTTT
TRBJ1-2 | TRBV28 | NA | TRBD1 | CASSKDRGYGYTF | TGTGCCAGCAGTAAGGACAGGGGGTATGGCTACACCTTC
TRBJ1-1 | TRBV6-5 | NA | NA | CASRTVHTEAFF | TGTGCCAGCAGAACAGTACACACTGAAGCTTTCTTT
TRBJ2-2 | TRBV5-1 | NA | NA | CASSFRDTGELFF | TGCGCCAGCAGCTTCCGAGACACCGGGGAGCTGTTTTTT
TRBJ2-5 | TRBV7-2 | NA | TRBD2 | CASSSSTSGAETQYF | TGTGCCAGCAGCTCCTCGACTAGCGGGGCAGAGACCCAGTACTTC
TRBJ1-1 | TRBV7-3 | NA | TRBD1 | CASSSQGAVGTEAFF | TGTGCCAGCAGCTCTCAGGGGGCGGTGGGTACTGAAGCTTTCTTT
TRBJ1-5 | TRBV5-1 | NA | NA | CASSSGDRRDSNQPQHF | TGCGCCAGCAGCTCCGGAGACAGGCGCGATAGCAATCAGCCCCAGCATTTT
TRBJ1-1 | TRBV5-1 | NA | NA | CASSANRNTEAFF | TGCGCCAGCAGCGCCAACAGGAACACTGAAGCTTTCTTT
TRBJ2-1 | TRBV27 | NA | TRBD1 | CASTPTGVYNEQFF | TGTGCCAGCACCCCGACAGGGGTCTACAATGAGCAGTTCTTC
TRBJ1-1 | TRBV6-5 | NA | NA | CASQRGSLTEAFF | TGTGCCAGCCAAAGAGGGTCGTTGACTGAAGCTTTCTTT
TRBJ1-3 | TRBV9 | NA | NA | CASSVAPVAGNTIYF | TGTGCCAGCAGCGTAGCACCGGTGGCAGGAAACACCATATATTTT
TRBJ1-3 | TRBV5-4 | NA | NA | CASSPEGISGNTIYF | TGTGCCAGCAGCCCCGAGGGGATTTCTGGAAACACCATATATTTT
TRBJ2-3 | TRBV30 | NA | NA | CAWSSSLTDTQYF | TGTGCCTGGAGTTCTAGCCTCACAGATACGCAGTATTTT
TRBJ1-2 | TRBV7-8 | once | NA | CASSLAGGSGYTF | TGTGCCAGCAGCTTAGCAGGGGGGAGTGGCTACACCTTC
TRBJ2-2 | TRBV7-6 | NA | NA | CASSPRQTLNTGELFF | TGTGCCAGCAGCCCCCGACAGACACTGAACACCGGGGAGCTGTTTTTT
TRBJ1-3 | TRBV5-4 | NA | NA | CASSSRGSGNTIYF | TGTGCCAGCAGCTCTCGGGGATCTGGAAACACCATATATTTT
TRBJ1-2 | TRBV5-4 | NA | NA | CASSAMVGYGYTF | TGTGCCAGCAGCGCCATGGTGGGCTATGGCTACACCTTC
TRBJ1-1 | TRBV10-3 | NA | NA | CATWDGYEAFF | TGTGCCACCTGGGACGGTTATGAAGCTTTCTTT
TRBJ2-5 | TRBV7-3 | NA | NA | CASSPGTSPGQETQYF | TGTGCCAGCAGCCCCGGGACTTCCCCGGGCCAAGAGACCCAGTACTTC
TRBJ1-6 | TRBV4-1 | NA | NA | CASSPPLGGSKNSPLHF | TGCGCCAGCAGCCCACCCCTGGGGGGGAGTAAGAATTCACCCCTCCACTTT
TRBJ2-3 | TRBV30 | once | TRBD2 | CAWRKEGLAGTDTQYF | TGTGCCTGGAGAAAGGAAGGACTAGCGGGCACAGATACGCAGTATTTT
TRBJ1-1 | TRBV11-2 | once | NA | CASSSGAENVNTEAFF | TGTGCCAGCAGCTCCGGGGCCGAGAATGTTAACACTGAAGCTTTCTTT
TRBJ1-3 | TRBV29-1 | NA | NA | CSVDQGNTIYF | TGCAGCGTGGACCAGGGAAACACCATATATTTT
TRBJ2-4 | TRBV3-1/TRBV3-2 | few | NA | CASSPPGVGGIQYF | TGTGCCAGCAGCCCACCGGGGGTCGGGGGCATTCAGTACTTC
TRBJ2-2 | TRBV18 | NA | TRBD2 | CASSLSGTSGKGNTGELFF | TGTGCCAGCTCACTCTCCGGGACTAGCGGGAAGGGGAACACCGGGGAGCTGTTTTTT
TRBJ1-6 | TRBV30 | NA | NA | CAWSPSVESPLHF | TGTGCCTGGAGTCCCTCCGTCGAATCACCCCTCCACTTT
TRBJ1-2 | TRBV6-6 | NA | NA | CASSSYGYTF | TGTGCCAGCTCCAGCTATGGCTACACCTTC